This T cell receptor (beta chain) emerged from a study of CD8+CD57+ T cells in acquired aplastic anemia. Patients picked for sequencing had shown CD8+CD57+ cell expansion detected by flow cytometry. This clonotype was recorded at least ten times. The J segment lost 11 bases and the V segment lost 8 bases, leaving 16 bases of the junction unmatched. The CDR3 covers 14 residues. CDR1 MNHNS and CDR2 SASEGT come from the germline V gene. Genomic DNA provided the template from which TCR beta VDJ and CDR3 profiles were obtained. TCRdb ran MiXCR on the reads and lists one entry per CDR3 protein. Of some 150,000 distinct CDR3 sequences listed, around half are singletons.

Sequenced material: sorted CD4+, CD8+, or CD8+CD57+ T cells (not recorded which) from PBMCs. The chain employs TRBV6-1 and TRBJ1-1; TRBD1 matches 8 bases. This clonotype originated in a human donor with aplastic anemia. Written as DNA, the CDR3 is TGTGCCAGCCTGCCCCGGACAGGGAGGGGTTGGGCTTTCTTT. This translates into CASLPRTGRGWAFF.